The present entry profiles one T cell receptor beta chain with its context. No antigen is known for it. These data are taken from a study of siplizumab effects on memory and regulatory T cells. Study-wide results and limits: Proliferating clones, CD4+ or CD8+, lacked an assignable naive or memory phenotype in roughly 75-95% of cases.

CDR3 length: 16 amino acids. Trimming took off 4 bases at V and 4 bases at J, with 20 bases between the two ends. Germline CDR1 reads SGHNT; CDR2 reads YYREEE (reference sequence). Profiled with immunoSEQ multiplex PCR; TCRdb holds only in-frame clones, not every one. This table has about 100,000 clones, 90% to 95% appearing once. The chain carries TRBV5-4 and TRBJ2-5, with D possibly being TRBD1 or TRBD2 (5 bases each). This TCR was sampled from a human donor in good health. The source material was CD4+ T cells sorted from blood. The CDR3 loop reads CASSLISGGARETQYF. CDR3 DNA sequence: TGTGCCAGCAGCCTAATTTCTGGGGGAGCGCGAGAGACCCAGTACTTC.